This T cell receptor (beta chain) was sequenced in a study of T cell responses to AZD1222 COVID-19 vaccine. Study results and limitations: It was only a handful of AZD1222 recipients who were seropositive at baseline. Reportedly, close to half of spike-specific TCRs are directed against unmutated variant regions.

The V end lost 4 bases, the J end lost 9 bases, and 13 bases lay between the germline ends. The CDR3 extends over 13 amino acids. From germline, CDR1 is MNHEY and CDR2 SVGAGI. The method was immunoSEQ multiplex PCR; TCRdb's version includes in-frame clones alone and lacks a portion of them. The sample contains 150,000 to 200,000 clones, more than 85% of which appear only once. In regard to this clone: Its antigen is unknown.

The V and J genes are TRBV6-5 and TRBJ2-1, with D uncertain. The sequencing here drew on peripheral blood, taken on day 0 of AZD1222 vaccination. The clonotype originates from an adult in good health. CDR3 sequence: CASSSPVSGEQFF. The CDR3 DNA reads TGTGCCAGCAGTTCTCCAGTTAGTGGTGAGCAGTTCTTC.